This TCR beta chain appears in the sequencing data of a study of blood T cells in healthy people across ages. Study observations and caveats: It was not possible, with unsorted PBMCs, to conclusively compare naive and antigen-experienced cells. Naive CD4+ cells and diversity were both higher in long-lived donors than in aged donors. The recorded TCR beta diversity per million T cells decreased in a roughly linear manner with age.

The authors ran a second PCR of roughly 6 to 12 cycles using a sample-barcoded 5' primer and a J-beta primer mix. TCRdb re-derived calls from the 5' RACE reads in MiXCR, one entry per CDR3 protein. The sample carries under 2 million distinct CDR3 sequences, about 31% recorded once. This CDR3 comprises 17 residues. Germline trimming cut 8 bases from V and 0 bases from J; bases unmatched to any gene: 12. In germline, CDR1 is SNHLY, CDR2 FYNNEI. A word on this clonotype: What it binds is not known.

This chain links TRBV2 with TRBJ2-3, with 9 bases lining up with TRBD2. The sequence was collected from a young woman in good health. The material sequenced was blood. The CDR3 loop reads CASSWISGGTSTDTQYF. The CDR3 nucleotides read TGTGCCAGCTCCTGGATTAGCGGGGGCACTAGCACAGATACGCAGTATTTT. The full variable domain, in which reference TRBV2 and TRBJ2-3 provide the parts outside the CDR3, is EPEVTQTPSHQVTQMGQEVILRCVPISNHLYFYWYRQILGQKVEFLVSFYNNEISEKSEIFDDQFSVERPDGSNFTLKIRSTKLEDSAMYFCASSWISGGTSTDTQYFGPGTRLTVL.